Below are 5 T cell receptor beta chains sequenced from a single sample in a study of shared clonotypes between healthy human individuals. TCRdb's copy holds only in-frame clones and misses some; the assay was immunoSEQ multiplex PCR. Here the sample spans fewer than 1.6 million clones, approximately 98.5% being singletons. Sequencing used naive CD4+ T cells sorted from blood. Subset denoted: CD45RA+ positively selected. These receptors were obtained from a man aged 30 to 39 in good health.

The V call is TRBV18, the J call TRBJ2-3, with D perhaps TRBD2 (6 bases). Germline CDR1 reads KGHSH; CDR2 reads LQKENI. The V and J ends lost 2 bases and 2 bases respectively, with 14 bases between them. The CDR3 covers 16 residues. The CDR3 loop is CASSPFPGDLTDTQYF. CDR3 DNA sequence: TGTGCCAGCTCACCATTCCCGGGAGATCTCACAGATACGCAGTATTTT.

The chain has TRBV28 and TRBJ1-5; TRBD1 is a possible D gene (6 bases). Trimming cost V 8 bases and J 5 bases, with 19 bases left between them. Per the germline V gene, CDR1 is MDHEN and CDR2 is SYDVKM. This CDR3 spans 15 amino acids. The CDR3 nucleotides read TGTGCCAGCCCGACCCGGGGGGGCTCCTATCAGCCCCAGCATTTT. Residues: CASPTRGGSYQPQHF.

The gene calls are TRBV27 and TRBJ2-1; TRBD1 might be the D (5 bases). Trimming cost V 2 bases and J 8 bases, with 10 bases left between them. The CDR3 covers 13 residues. Germline V gives CDR1 MNHEY, CDR2 SMNVEV (reference sequence). The CDR3 nucleotides read TGTGCCAGCAGTTTACCAGGGTCGCATGAGCAGTTCTTC. This sequence encodes CASSLPGSHEQFF.

V and J are TRBV5-1 and TRBJ2-3; 7 positions match TRBD1. The CDR3 has 16 amino acids. After removal of 5 bases from V and 0 bases from J, the junction contained 9 bases not matched to a gene. Germline loops: CDR1 SGHRS, CDR2 YFSETQ. The CDR3 reads CASSYLTGASTDTQYF. CDR3 bases: TGCGCCAGCAGTTATCTTACAGGGGCGAGCACAGATACGCAGTATTTT. Using reference TRBV5-1 and TRBJ2-3 for the parts outside the CDR3, the full variable domain is KAGVTQTPRYLIKTRGQQVTLSCSPISGHRSVSWYQQTPGQGLQFLFEYFSETQRNKGNFPGRFSGRQFSNSRSEMNVSTLELGDSALYLCASSYLTGASTDTQYFGPGTRLTVL.

The chain combines TRBV2 with TRBJ2-3, with 7 bases that match TRBD2. Germline CDR1 is SNHLY and CDR2 is FYNNEI. V shed 5 bases, J shed 2 bases, and the junction held 7 bases outside the gene matches. This CDR3 has 15 amino acids. CDR3 loop: CASSPAGAITDTQYF. The DNA for the CDR3 is TGTGCCAGCAGTCCGGCGGGAGCCATCACAGATACGCAGTATTTT. The complete variable domain, with remaining parts taken from reference TRBV2 and TRBJ2-3, reads EPEVTQTPSHQVTQMGQEVILRCVPISNHLYFYWYRQILGQKVEFLVSFYNNEISEKSEIFDDQFSVERPDGSNFTLKIRSTKLEDSAMYFCASSPAGAITDTQYFGPGTRLTVL.